Each of the 7 T cell receptor beta chains below was sequenced from the same sample in a study of blood T cell repertoires in COVID-19. Method: immunoSEQ multiplex PCR; TCRdb's copy keeps in-frame clones and lacks some. This repertoire shows under 35,000 clones, more than 75% found once; its top ten account for under 6.5%. Sample: peripheral blood. The receptors shown here come from a human donor in a cohort sampled during active COVID-19.

The chain links TRBV24-1 to TRBJ1-2; D might be TRBD1 (6 bases). Trimming pared 6 bases from V and 6 bases from J, leaving 13 bases between. Germline-derived CDR1 and CDR2 are KGHDR and SFDVKD. The CDR3 has 13 amino acids. This CDR3 reads CATSPGQGNGYTF. The DNA for the CDR3 is TGTGCCACCAGTCCGGGACAAGGAAATGGCTACACCTTC.

The chain employs TRBV6-5 and TRBJ2-6; D not certain. This CDR3 has 15 amino acids. V lost 6 bases, J lost 1 base, and 10 bases lay in between. Germline CDR1 is MNHEY and CDR2 is SVGAGI. The CDR3 is CASSRTRSGANVLTF. In DNA, the CDR3 is TGTGCCAGCAGCCGCACCCGGTCTGGGGCCAACGTCCTGACTTTC.

The chain links TRBV5-4 to TRBJ1-4; 10 bases fit TRBD1. Losses at the gene ends were 4 bases for V and 11 bases for J; bases not matched to a gene: 5. Germline values: CDR1 SGHNT, CDR2 YYREEE (reference sequence). CDR3 length equals 13 residues. The CDR3 here is CASSVGTGDKLFF. The CDR3 coding sequence is TGTGCCAGCAGCGTAGGGACAGGGGACAAACTGTTTTTT.

The CDR3 spells CASSLGSSRGPQHF. The CDR3, as DNA: TGTGCCAGCAGCTTAGGATCATCCAGGGGGCCCCAGCATTTT. The rearrangement links TRBV7-9 to TRBJ1-5, with D possibly matching TRBD1 (6 bases). CDR1 SEHNR and CDR2 FQNEAQ come from the germline V gene (reference sequence). The CDR3 spans 14 residues. V was shortened by 1 base and J by 9 bases, with 13 bases between the two germline ends.

This clone was found a few times. The chain combines TRBV7-9 with TRBJ2-5, with TRBD2 matching over 9 bases. The CDR3 spans 15 residues. Trimming removed 2 bases from V and 2 bases from J; junction bases left unmatched: 3. The V gene's germline CDR1 is SEHNR and CDR2 FQNEAQ (reference sequence). CDR3 in DNA: TGTGCCAGCAGCTTACTAGCGGGGATACAAGAGACCCAGTACTTC. Protein sequence: CASSLLAGIQETQYF.

V usage is TRBV3-1 (or the pseudogene TRBV3-2) and J usage is TRBJ1-2, with TRBD1 matching over 9 bases. Unmatched junction bases numbered 11, after V lost 1 base and J lost 8 bases. CDR3 size: 16 residues. CDR1 is LGHDT, CDR2 YNNKEL, per germline (reference sequence). In DNA, the CDR3 is TGTGCCAGCAGCCAAGCCCCGGGGGGACAGGGCCGCGGCTACACCTTC. This sequence encodes CASSQAPGGQGRGYTF.

This clone was counted a few times. V is TRBV20-1 and J is TRBJ1-5; 9 positions agree with TRBD1. Germline CDR1 and CDR2: DFQATT and SNEGSKA (reference sequence). There are 14 residues in the CDR3. V lost 3 bases and J lost 4; bases outside the gene matches: 4. CDR3 in DNA: TGCAGTGCTAGTTGGGGGACAGGGAATCAGCCCCAGCATTTT. This sequence encodes CSASWGTGNQPQHF.